This T cell receptor beta chain appears in the sequencing data of a study of T-cell reconstitution after alpha-beta-depleted transplantation in children. V shed 4 bases and J shed 9 bases, with 13 bases lying between them. The CDR3 extends over 13 amino acids. The germline V gene encodes CDR1 SGHAT and CDR2 FQNNGV. Unique molecular identifiers were used to barcode this TCRbeta library. TCRdb re-derived calls from the PCR reads in MiXCR, one entry per CDR3 protein. The table includes a few hundred thousand distinct CDR3 sequences, approximately 10% detected once. Source: PBMCs from the stem cell graft donor, taken from the stem cell graft. This clonotype was sampled from a human donor who donated a stem cell graft to a child with acute myeloid leukemia. This chain joins TRBV11-2 and TRBJ2-1; either TRBD1 or TRBD2 may supply D (5 bases each). The DNA of the CDR3 is TGTGCCAGCAGCTCTGGCCGGGGACCTGAGCAGTTCTTC. Protein: CASSSGRGPEQFF.